A selection of T cell receptor beta chains follows, all from one sample in a study of shared clonotypes between healthy human individuals. TCRdb's table, derived via immunoSEQ multiplex PCR, lists solely in-frame clones and lacks some. The repertoire has some 2 million clones, approximately 95% of them found once; the top ten carry 1.2%. Input material: naive CD8+ T cells sorted from blood. The receptors come from a man between 18 and 29 years old in good health. Each CDR3 is given with its conserved first and last residue. A D gene is named only where the DNA matches it firmly. Size is omitted from some rows. Given values are once, few, many or a class for expanded clones.

d_call j_call v_call clone_size cdr3_aa cdr3_nt
TRBD1 TRBJ1-1 TRBV7-8 - CASSSTEQGEDEAFF TGTGCCAGCAGCTCCACCGAACAGGGGGAGGATGAAGCTTTCTTT
- TRBJ2-7 TRBV7-9 - CASSWYSDEQYF TGTGCCAGCAGCTGGTACTCAGACGAGCAGTACTTC
- TRBJ2-1 TRBV30 - CAWSEGVGLAAPEQFF TGTGCCTGGAGCGAGGGGGTCGGGCTAGCGGCGCCTGAGCAGTTCTTC
- TRBJ2-7 TRBV5-8 - CASSPGGPYEQYF TGTGCCAGCAGCCCCGGGGGACCCTACGAGCAGTACTTC
TRBD1 TRBJ2-7 TRBV13 - CASSLSGTGGSYEQYF TGTGCCAGCAGCTTATCCGGGACAGGGGGATCCTACGAGCAGTACTTC
- TRBJ1-4 TRBV6-1 - CASTESEKLFF TGTGCCAGCACGGAATCGGAAAAACTGTTTTTT
- TRBJ2-7 TRBV30 - CAWSADAGIIYEQYF TGTGCCTGGAGCGCAGATGCCGGGATCATCTACGAGCAGTACTTC
- TRBJ2-3 TRBV11-2 - CASRLGSRDTDTQYF TGTGCCAGCAGACTAGGATCCAGGGACACAGATACGCAGTATTTT
TRBD1 TRBJ1-2 TRBV11-2 - CASTSGTGRLGYGYTF TGTGCCAGCACCTCCGGGACAGGGCGGCTCGGCTATGGCTACACCTTC
- TRBJ2-7 TRBV4-3 - CASSQDSYEQYF TGCGCCAGCAGCCAAGACAGCTACGAGCAGTACTTC
- TRBJ1-1 TRBV27 - CASRVAGSTEAFF TGTGCCAGCAGAGTGGCCGGCAGCACTGAAGCTTTCTTT
TRBD2 TRBJ2-7 TRBV27 once CASSPSAGGFYEQYF TGTGCCAGCAGTCCTTCAGCGGGAGGGTTCTACGAGCAGTACTTC
- TRBJ2-2 TRBV27 - CASSPAPPGELFF TGTGCCAGCAGTCCCGCCCCACCCGGGGAGCTGTTTTTT
- TRBJ2-1 TRBV10-2 - CASSKPLGDEQFF TGCGCCAGCAGTAAACCGCTCGGGGATGAGCAGTTCTTC
TRBD1 TRBJ1-3 TRBV7-8 once CASSLGQGQYGNTIYF TGTGCCAGCAGCTTAGGACAGGGCCAATACGGAAACACCATATATTTT
TRBD1 TRBJ1-5 TRBV7-2 once CASSRTPTGYNNQPQHF TGTGCCAGCAGCCGCACCCCGACAGGGTATAACAATCAGCCCCAGCATTTT
- TRBJ1-1 TRBV29-1 few CSVDQIEAFF TGCAGCGTTGACCAGATTGAAGCTTTCTTT
TRBD1 TRBJ1-2 TRBV2 - CASSLDRGSYGYTF TGTGCCAGCAGCCTGGACAGGGGGTCCTATGGCTACACCTTC
- TRBJ2-7 TRBV11-2 - CASSGEPYYYEQYF TGTGCCAGCAGCGGGGAGCCGTATTACTACGAGCAGTACTTC
- TRBJ2-2 TRBV6-1 - CASTPGENTGELFF TGTGCCAGCACCCCCGGGGAGAACACCGGGGAGCTGTTTTTT
- TRBJ1-2 TRBV25-1 - CASRGNNYGYTF TGTGCCAGCAGGGGAAATAACTATGGCTACACCTTC
- TRBJ2-5 TRBV27 - CASSLSSGTGSETQYF TGTGCCAGCAGTTTATCATCTGGGACCGGGTCGGAGACCCAGTACTTC
- TRBJ1-1 TRBV9 - CASSVGGGEKTEAFF TGTGCCAGCAGCGTAGGAGGGGGGGAGAAGACTGAAGCTTTCTTT
- TRBJ2-7 TRBV7-6 - CASSLELIGEQYF TGTGCCAGCAGCTTAGAATTAATAGGCGAGCAGTACTTC
- TRBJ1-3 TRBV9 - CASSVEVTSNLSGNTIYF TGTGCCAGCAGCGTAGAGGTAACTAGTAATCTCTCTGGAAACACCATATATTTT
TRBD1 TRBJ2-2 TRBV5-1 - CASSGTTGTDTGELFF TGCGCCAGCAGCGGGACGACAGGGACGGACACCGGGGAGCTGTTTTTT
TRBD1 TRBJ2-1 TRBV27 - CASSLGTGVGNNEQFF TGTGCCAGCAGTCTCGGGACAGGTGTAGGGAACAATGAGCAGTTCTTC
- TRBJ2-7 TRBV29-1 once CSVEEGNEQYF TGCAGCGTTGAAGAGGGGAACGAGCAGTACTTC
- TRBJ2-5 TRBV7-9 - CASSSVGGGTSGQETQYF TGTGCCAGCAGCTCGGTAGGGGGAGGGACAAGTGGGCAAGAGACCCAGTACTTC
TRBD2 TRBJ2-7 TRBV2 once CASSEAGRGPPEQYF TGTGCCAGCAGTGAAGCGGGGAGGGGTCCCCCCGAGCAGTACTTC
- TRBJ1-1 TRBV19 - CASSIDLEGNTEAFF TGTGCCAGTAGTATAGATCTCGAGGGGAACACTGAAGCTTTCTTT
- TRBJ2-2 TRBV14 - CASSQEPGSNTGELFF TGTGCCAGCAGCCAAGAACCCGGGTCGAACACCGGGGAGCTGTTTTTT
- TRBJ2-7 TRBV7-9 - CASSLSSPTSGSYEQYF TGTGCCAGCAGCCTATCCAGCCCAACTAGTGGATCCTACGAGCAGTACTTC
- TRBJ1-2 TRBV6-1 - CASSERGSQYGYTF TGTGCCAGCAGTGAAAGGGGGAGCCAATATGGCTACACCTTC
TRBD1 TRBJ1-3 TRBV7-9 - CASSAAPQGVGNTIYF TGTGCCAGCAGCGCCGCCCCTCAGGGGGTTGGAAACACCATATATTTT
TRBD2 TRBJ2-3 TRBV9 - CASSWTSGVPDTQYF TGTGCCAGCAGCTGGACTAGCGGAGTTCCGGATACGCAGTATTTT
- TRBJ2-2 TRBV28 once CASSLGWNTGELFF TGTGCCAGCAGTTTAGGCTGGAACACCGGGGAGCTGTTTTTT
- TRBJ2-7 TRBV19 - CASRLGSSYEQYF TGTGCCAGTAGACTCGGGAGCTCCTACGAGCAGTACTTC
- TRBJ2-7 TRBV7-6 few CASSLAADYEQYF TGTGCCAGCAGCTTAGCAGCAGACTACGAGCAGTACTTC
TRBD1 TRBJ2-7 TRBV4-1 - CASSPGQGSYEQYF TGCGCCAGCAGCCCGGGACAGGGTAGTTACGAGCAGTACTTC
- TRBJ1-1 TRBV4-1 - CASSQGDRVMNTEAFF TGCGCCAGCAGCCAAGGGGACCGGGTAATGAACACTGAAGCTTTCTTT
- TRBJ1-3 TRBV6-1 - CASSDWYLSLSGNTIYF TGTGCCAGCAGTGATTGGTATCTCTCCCTCTCTGGAAACACCATATATTTT
TRBD1 TRBJ2-7 TRBV9 - CASTGTGDYEQYF TGTGCCAGCACCGGGACAGGGGACTACGAGCAGTACTTC
- TRBJ1-1 TRBV6-5 - CASSSSGLLNTEAFF TGTGCCAGCAGTTCCTCGGGACTCCTGAACACTGAAGCTTTCTTT
TRBD1 TRBJ1-1 TRBV11-3 once CASTFAGTGKTEAFF TGTGCCAGCACCTTCGCCGGGACAGGGAAAACTGAAGCTTTCTTT
TRBD1 TRBJ1-1 TRBV10-2 - CASSETGVAFF TGCGCCAGCAGTGAAACAGGGGTAGCTTTCTTT
- TRBJ1-5 TRBV29-1 - CSVAETHSNQPQHF TGCAGCGTTGCGGAGACACATAGCAATCAGCCCCAGCATTTT
- TRBJ2-7 TRBV25-1 - CASSATRFPQYF TGTGCCAGCAGTGCCACCCGATTTCCGCAGTACTTC
- TRBJ2-7 TRBV7-9 - CASSDSSGEVNEQYF TGTGCCAGCAGCGACTCCTCAGGGGAGGTCAACGAGCAGTACTTC
- TRBJ2-1 TRBV9 - CASSVDSEQFF TGTGCCAGCAGCGTAGACAGTGAGCAGTTCTTC
- TRBJ2-7 TRBV30 once CAWSEVLANEQYF TGTGCCTGGAGTGAGGTCCTAGCGAACGAGCAGTACTTC
- TRBJ2-7 TRBV4-3 once CASSRGSGYSSYEQYF TGCGCCAGCAGCCGAGGGAGCGGGTATAGCTCCTACGAGCAGTACTTC
TRBD2 TRBJ2-5 TRBV7-9 - CASSPLLAGVETQYF TGTGCCAGCAGCCCCTTACTAGCGGGGGTAGAGACCCAGTACTTC
- TRBJ1-3 TRBV9 - CASSVDSEGSGNTIYF TGTGCCAGCAGCGTAGACTCGGAAGGCTCTGGAAACACCATATATTTT
- TRBJ2-3 TRBV7-9 - CASSLLVADTQYF TGTGCCAGCAGCTTATTGGTAGCAGATACGCAGTATTTT
- TRBJ1-1 TRBV7-9 - CASSPVGGNTEAFF TGTGCCAGCAGCCCCGTAGGAGGGAACACTGAAGCTTTCTTT
TRBD1 TRBJ2-7 TRBV11-1 - CASSWGQGDEQYF TGTGCCAGCAGCTGGGGACAGGGTGACGAGCAGTACTTC